This T cell receptor (beta chain) was captured by sequencing in a study of T cells expressing NK-cell markers. Study-wide background: The sequencing cohort of eight donors included seven HCMV-seropositive individuals and one seronegative individual.

Beta-chain TCR cDNA was generated via 5'RACE template switching with UMIs. TCRdb re-called the 5' RACE reads and catalogs CDR3 proteins one per entry, DNA excluded. The table for this sample gives about 380,000 distinct CDR3 sequences. Findings of the study overall: Expanded NKG2C+ T cell clones were not confirmed as HCMV-specific. These clonotypes, the leaders elsewhere, also led the CD3+CD56-NKG2C+ fraction in four donors.

About this clonotype itself: Its antigen is undetermined.

This CDR3 region has 16 residues. Germline V gene sequence: CDR1 SGHTA, CDR2 FQGNSA. The rearrangement uses TRBV7-2 and TRBJ2-5; TCRdb outputs TRBD2, but without DNA this stays unchecked. Sequenced input: blood T cells: a sorted CD56 or NKG2C T cell subset, CD4+ or CD8+ T cells, or bulk PBMC T cells (not recorded which). The receptor's source is a man aged 18-70 years in good health. The CDR3 here is CASSSQRSGGAETQYF.